This T cell receptor beta chain was obtained from a study of blood T cells in healthy people across ages (dated by TCRdb to the mid-2010s). General notes on the study: In model experiments, roughly one uniquely barcoded TCR beta cDNA molecule per two T cells was captured by template switching. Donors were grouped into four age groups: young (average roughly 17 years), middle-aged (around 39), aged (62) and long-lived (82). To track age-related changes in TCR beta repertoire diversity, the study relied on deep sequencing normalized with unique cDNA molecular identifiers. Using the same blood draw, the study looked at two additional independent replicas of 1 million unique cDNA reads for two donors, one aged 18 to 29 and the other aged 80 or older. Results the study describes overall, beyond this receptor: Compared with the aged group, the long-lived group had more naive CD4+ T cells, fewer expanded clones and increased TCR diversity, suggesting age selection. Total diversity estimates from one million sequenced T cells were considered lower bounds and underestimates. Observed TCR beta diversity per million T cells fell roughly linearly with age, and a significant reduction was already apparent by age roughly 40. Bulk unsorted PBMC profiling prevented conclusive comparison of naive and antigen-experienced compartments. Because donor CMV infection status was unknown, age-related changes in expanded clonotypes were potentially confounded. Observed TCR beta diversity correlated strongly with the percentage of naive T cells measured by flow cytometry.

With regard to this clonotype: Its antigen target is currently unknown. No base quality values were provided; no much bigger clone lies one nucleotide off.

The donors were some 36 Caucasian individuals from Russia, aged about 6 to 100 years, who were systemically healthy. Each donor gave 8 to 10 milliliters of peripheral blood, drawn into EDTA-treated Vacutainer tubes. Ficoll-Paque density-gradient centrifugation was used to isolate PBMCs, with at least 6.5 million per sample. Total RNA, at least 6 micrograms per sample, was extracted from PBMCs with Trizol reagent. For every donor, an aliquot of PBMCs went through flow cytometry to measure the percentages of naive CD45RAhigh/CD27high T cells. At the junction V is shortened by 0 bases and J by 0 bases, with 14 bases in between. From its cysteine to its phenylalanine, the CDR3 spans 17 amino acids. The read is trimmed to its CDR3 DNA, 51 bases read in frame from base 1. CDR1 and CDR2 are drawn from the germline V gene: MNHEY, SVGAGI. The library relied on 5' RACE. The sample was run on an Illumina HiSeq 2500. A second roughly 6 to 11 cycle PCR used a sample-barcoded 5' primer and a J-beta primer mix. Each TCR beta cDNA molecule received a unique molecular identifier from a template-switch 5' adaptor carrying 12 random nucleotides. At least 2.5 million CDR3-containing paired-end reads were obtained from each sample. First-strand cDNA was synthesized from all RNA with the Mint cDNA synthesis kit, primed by a TRBC-specific oligonucleotide. After uracil-DNA glycosylase treatment, a first 18-cycle PCR used universal primers M1SS and BC2_uni_R on all cDNA. On the authors' methods: For normalization, 1 million high-quality reads, each with a distinct molecular identifier, were randomly selected from each sample. Instead of being binned into consensus sequences, reads with shared molecular identifiers were discarded. MiTCR, set to a Q25 quality threshold and the strictest error-elimination algorithm, was used for CDR3 identification, clonotype clustering and error correction. Lower-bound total TCR beta diversity was estimated with a nonparametric unseen species model using Euler transformation. Starting from the raw public reads, TCRdb applied fastp trimming at Q25, assembled clones with MiXCR and retained in-frame beta chains. Each CDR3 protein appears once, grouped with its most common genes and DNA. The V and J calls here are based on TCRdb, not the publication. Recorded for this sample are 800,000 to 1,300,000 distinct CDR3 sequences; under 30% of them occurred a single time. The ten largest account for approximately 0.75% of the sample.

The same sample was also studied in work on T cells of mothers and their children. As that second paper reports: The donors were nine systemically healthy Caucasian individuals, made up of three mothers and their six children. cDNA synthesis consumed the entire amount of extracted RNA, loaded at around 1.5 ug RNA in each 15 ul reaction. In the second PCR, the M1S primer introduced both the sample barcodes and 2-4 random nucleotides. Over 8 million TCR beta CDR3 reads were obtained for each mother, and 3 million to 3.5 million reads were obtained for each child. In both related and unrelated pairs, thymic selection shapes the output of TCR recombination in a similar way, with inherited differences having only a minor effect. Normalized repertoire overlap in related mother-child pairs was always slightly higher than in unrelated mother-child pairs, but the difference was never significant. With a sensitivity of 90 to 100 clones per million clonotypes, no persistent microchimeric T cell clones were detected. Deep NGS was used in the study to compare the TCR beta repertoires of mothers and children and to look for features that separate related mother-child pairs from unrelated individuals. The mean age was roughly 36 +/- 4 years for the mothers and approximately 11 +/- 4 years for the children. Libraries were sequenced on Illumina HiSeq 2000 with 100+100 nt paired-end reads after adapter ligation with NEBNext reagents. To avoid cross-contamination, the mother libraries and the child libraries were prepared a month apart and sequenced in separate runs. For each donor, between roughly 450,000 and 2,200,000 distinct TCR beta clonotypes were identified. Naive TCR beta clonotypes were estimated from low-frequency clonotypes matched to each donor's FACS-determined naive share, without sorting.

The chain employs TRBV6-5 and TRBJ1-2, with a tentative D gene TRBD1 over 6 matching bases. The receptor's source is a girl aged 2 to 10 in good health. Material for sequencing was blood. The CDR3 protein is CASSYSTGLTTNYGYTF. The bases read TGTGCCAGCAGTTACTCGACAGGCCTTACTACTAACTATGGCTACACCTTC.